One sample yielded the 17 T cell receptor beta chains listed below, sequenced in a study of CXCR3-negative and CXCR3-positive naive CD8 T cells. It was by 5' RACE with UMI labels that the TRB cDNA libraries were prepared. TCRdb reworked the 5' RACE reads into one entry per CDR3 protein, no DNA. The clone table shows some 130,000 distinct CDR3 sequences, with the ten largest holding less than 0.55%. Sequencing input: naive CXCR3- CD8+ T cells from blood. Subset reported: CD45RO-CCR7+CD27+CD95- naive CD8+ T cells lacking CXCR3 (TNR3-). The receptors were sampled from a human donor in good health. Some clones in this sample may be carry-over from other donors' samples.

The rearrangement links TRBV5-1 to TRBJ2-7; lacking DNA, the TRBD1 call made by TCRdb goes unchecked. Germline loops: CDR1 SGHRS, CDR2 YFSETQ. The CDR3 extends over 14 amino acids. This CDR3 is CASSFGTGDYEQYF.

The J gene is TRBJ2-4, the V gene TRBV19; TCRdb's assignment of TRBD1 cannot be checked, as there is no DNA. This CDR3 is 14 amino acids long. CDR1 and CDR2 from the germline V gene are LNHDA and SQIVND (reference sequence). The CDR3: CASSNPGGTNIQYF.

This chain connects TRBV20-1 to TRBJ2-1; lacking DNA, the TRBD2 call made by TCRdb goes unchecked. From germline, CDR1 is DFQATT and CDR2 SNEGSKA (reference sequence). The CDR3 has 17 residues. CDR3 sequence reads: CSARDWTSGGRDNEQFF.

The genes are TRBV12-3 or TRBV12-4 and TRBJ2-7; TCRdb indicates TRBD2, and absent DNA this call remains unverified. The CDR3 totals 13 residues. CDR3 sequence: CASSLGLEDEQYF.

The rearrangement links TRBV29-1 to TRBJ2-1; without DNA, the TCRdb call of TRBD1 cannot be checked. The germline CDR1 and CDR2 sequences are SQVTM and ANQGSEA. There are 15 residues in the CDR3. CDR3 sequence reads: CSVGTGEASYNEQFF.

The chain joins TRBV12-3 or TRBV12-4 to TRBJ2-5; TCRdb indicates TRBD1, and absent DNA this call remains unverified. The CDR3 loop spans 12 amino acids. The CDR3 reads CASSQGGERINF.

V is TRBV5-6 and J is TRBJ2-3. Germline V gene sequence: CDR1 SGHDT, CDR2 YYEEEE. The CDR3 runs 15 residues. This CDR3 reads CASSLSLGNTDTQYF.

The chain is built from TRBV19 and TRBJ2-1; TCRdb's D gene call, TRBD2, goes unchecked for lack of DNA. The CDR3 runs to 19 residues. The germline CDR1 and CDR2 sequences are LNHDA and SQIVND (reference sequence). The chain's CDR3 is CASSGTSGSPLSSYNEQFF.

This chain joins TRBV7-9 and TRBJ1-4; the D call from TCRdb, TRBD1, cannot be confirmed without DNA. Germline values: CDR1 SEHNR, CDR2 FQNEAQ (reference sequence). This CDR3 has 13 residues. CDR3 sequence reads: CASSLDRDEKLFF.

This chain uses TRBV7-2 with TRBJ2-7; the D call from TCRdb, TRBD1, cannot be confirmed without DNA. This CDR3 spans 15 amino acids. Germline CDR1 is SGHTA and CDR2 is FQGNSA. The CDR3 spells CASSFQTGMSYEQYF.

V and J are TRBV4-2 and TRBJ2-1; TCRdb calls TRBD2, which cannot be checked without DNA. CDR1 is LGHNA, CDR2 YNFKEQ, per germline. The CDR3 runs to 15 residues. Here the CDR3 reads CASSQDGLVGNEQFF.

This chain uses TRBV19 with TRBJ2-7; TCRdb picks TRBD2, but there is no DNA to check that call. CDR3 length: 19 amino acids. Per germline, CDR1 LNHDA and CDR2 SQIVND (reference sequence). The CDR3 loop is CASSISASGRAMFPYEQYF.

This chain connects TRBV6-5 to TRBJ2-1; checking the TCRdb D call of TRBD1 is not possible without DNA. Germline assignment: CDR1 MNHEY and CDR2 SVGAGI. This CDR3 has 14 residues. CDR3 amino acids: CASSYWPLRIGQFF.

Here the CDR3 reads CASSLVPHRELTEAFF. This rearrangement joins TRBV7-2 to TRBJ1-1; TCRdb reports TRBD1, a call that lacks DNA to check it against. The CDR3 sequence is 16 residues long. Germline-derived CDR1 and CDR2 are SGHTA and FQGNSA.

The chain combines TRBV6-6 with TRBJ2-2; TCRdb lists TRBD1, though no DNA is available to test this call. The CDR3 sequence is 15 residues long. Per the germline V gene, CDR1 is MNHNY and CDR2 is SVGAGI (reference sequence). The CDR3 loop is CASTLTGGNTGELFF.

The rearrangement joins TRBV12-3 or TRBV12-4 to TRBJ1-2; TCRdb's D call, TRBD1, is unchecked because there is no DNA. This CDR3 is 14 amino acids long. The CDR3: CASSWTPRGYGYTF.

The chain carries TRBV27 and TRBJ2-7; TCRdb lists TRBD1, though no DNA is available to test this call. CDR1 and CDR2 (germline): MNHEY, SMNVEV (reference sequence). The CDR3 is 15 amino acids. CDR3 residues: CASSRTGTGAYEQYF.